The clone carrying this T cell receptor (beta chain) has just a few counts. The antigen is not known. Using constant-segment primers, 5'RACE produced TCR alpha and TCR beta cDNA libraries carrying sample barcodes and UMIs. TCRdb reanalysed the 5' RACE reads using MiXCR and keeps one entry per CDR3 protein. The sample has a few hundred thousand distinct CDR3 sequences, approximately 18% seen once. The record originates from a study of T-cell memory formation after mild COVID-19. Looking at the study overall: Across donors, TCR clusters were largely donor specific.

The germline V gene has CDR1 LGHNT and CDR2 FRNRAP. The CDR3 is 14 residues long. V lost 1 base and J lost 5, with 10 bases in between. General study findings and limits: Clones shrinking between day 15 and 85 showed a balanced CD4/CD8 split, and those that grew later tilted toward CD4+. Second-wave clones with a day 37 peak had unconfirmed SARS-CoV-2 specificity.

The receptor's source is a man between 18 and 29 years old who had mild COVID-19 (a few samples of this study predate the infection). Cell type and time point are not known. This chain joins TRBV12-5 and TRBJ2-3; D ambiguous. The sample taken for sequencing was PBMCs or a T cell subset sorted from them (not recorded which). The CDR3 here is CASGLEDRVDTQYF. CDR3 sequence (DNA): TGTGCTAGTGGTTTGGAGGATCGCGTAGATACGCAGTATTTT.